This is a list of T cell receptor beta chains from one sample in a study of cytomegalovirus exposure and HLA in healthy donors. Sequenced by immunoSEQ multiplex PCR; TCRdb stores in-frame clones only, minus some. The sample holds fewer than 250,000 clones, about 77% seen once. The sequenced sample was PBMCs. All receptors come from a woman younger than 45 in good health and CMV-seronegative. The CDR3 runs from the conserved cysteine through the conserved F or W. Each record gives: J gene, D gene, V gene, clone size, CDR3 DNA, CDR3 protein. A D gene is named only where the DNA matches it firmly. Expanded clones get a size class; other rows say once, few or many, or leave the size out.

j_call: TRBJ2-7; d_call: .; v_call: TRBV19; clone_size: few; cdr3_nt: TGTGCCGCGGGGGCTTACGAGCAGTACTTC; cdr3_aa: CAAGAYEQYF
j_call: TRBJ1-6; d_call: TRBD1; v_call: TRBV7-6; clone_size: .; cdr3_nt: TGTGCCAGCAGCCTCACGACAGGGCATTCACCCCTCCACTTT; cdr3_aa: CASSLTTGHSPLHF
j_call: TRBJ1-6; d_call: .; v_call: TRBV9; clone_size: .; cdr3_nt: TGTGCCAGCAGCGTCGTACAGGGCCCAAATTCACCCCTCCACTTT; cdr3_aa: CASSVVQGPNSPLHF
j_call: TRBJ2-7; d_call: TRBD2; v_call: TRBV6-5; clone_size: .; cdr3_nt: TGTGCCAGCAGTTCCGGGACTAGCGGGAGAGAGCAGTACTTC; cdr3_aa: CASSSGTSGREQYF
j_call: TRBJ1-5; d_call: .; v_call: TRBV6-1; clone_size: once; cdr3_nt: TGTGCCAGCAGTGAAATGGGACAATTTACCAATCAGCCCCAGCATTTT; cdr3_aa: CASSEMGQFTNQPQHF
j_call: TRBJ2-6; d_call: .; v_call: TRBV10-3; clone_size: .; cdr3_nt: TGTGCCATCAGTGACGGGGTCTCTGGGGCCAACGTCCTGACTTTC; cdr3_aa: CAISDGVSGANVLTF
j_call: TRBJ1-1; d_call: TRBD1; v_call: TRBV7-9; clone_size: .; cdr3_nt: TGTGCCAGCAGCTTACGGGACAGGGGGAGCGAAGCTTTCTTT; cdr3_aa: CASSLRDRGSEAFF
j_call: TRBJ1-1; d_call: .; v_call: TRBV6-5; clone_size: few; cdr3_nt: TGTGCCAGCAGTGTAAGGGGGAACACTGAAGCTTTCTTT; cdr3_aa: CASSVRGNTEAFF
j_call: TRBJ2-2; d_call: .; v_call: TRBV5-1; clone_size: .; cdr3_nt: TGCGCCAGCAGCAGCGGGCAGGCGGGCACCGGGGAGCTGTTTTTT; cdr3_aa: CASSSGQAGTGELFF
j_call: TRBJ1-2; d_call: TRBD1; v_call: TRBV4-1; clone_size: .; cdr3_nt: TGCGCCAGCAGCCGTATGGCCGAGACAGGGCACAACTATGGCTACACCTTC; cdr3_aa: CASSRMAETGHNYGYTF
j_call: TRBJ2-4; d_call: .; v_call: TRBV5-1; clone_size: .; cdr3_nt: TGCGCCAGCAGCCGGGGGACCACCACGCAGGGAACCGAGAAAAAGTACTTC; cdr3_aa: CASSRGTTTQGTEKKYF
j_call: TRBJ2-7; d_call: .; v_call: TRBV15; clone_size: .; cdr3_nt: TGTGCCACCAGCAGTTACCAGGACTCCTACGAGCAGTACTTC; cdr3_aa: CATSSYQDSYEQYF
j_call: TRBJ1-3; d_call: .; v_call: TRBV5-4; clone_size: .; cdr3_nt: TGTGCCAGCAGCTGGCAGGGCTCTGGAAACACCATATATTTT; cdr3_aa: CASSWQGSGNTIYF
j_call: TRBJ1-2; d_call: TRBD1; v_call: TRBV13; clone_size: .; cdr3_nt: TGTGCCAGCAGCTTAGGAGGTTGGGGGACAGTACATAACTATGGCTACACCTTC; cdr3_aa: CASSLGGWGTVHNYGYTF
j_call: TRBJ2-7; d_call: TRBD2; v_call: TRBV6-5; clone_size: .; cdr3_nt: TGTGCCAGCAGAGAAACCGGGACTAGTTCCTACGAGCAGTACTTC; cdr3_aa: CASRETGTSSYEQYF
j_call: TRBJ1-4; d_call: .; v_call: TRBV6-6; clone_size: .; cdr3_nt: TGTGCCAGCAGGCAGGGGTCTGGGCCAACTAATGAAAAACTGTTTTTT; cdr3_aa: CASRQGSGPTNEKLFF
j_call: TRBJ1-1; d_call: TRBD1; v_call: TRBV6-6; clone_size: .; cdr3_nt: TGTGCCAGCAGTTTGGACAGGGGTTGGAGCACTGAAGCTTTCTTT; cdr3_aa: CASSLDRGWSTEAFF
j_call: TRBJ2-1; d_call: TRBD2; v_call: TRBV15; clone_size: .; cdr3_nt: TGTGCCACCAGCAGGGTCCAGGGGAGTAGCGGGAGTGACAATGAGCAGTTCTTC; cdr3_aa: CATSRVQGSSGSDNEQFF
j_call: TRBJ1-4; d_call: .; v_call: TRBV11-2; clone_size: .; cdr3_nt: TGTGCCAGCAGCGTCTGGGAGGAAAAACTGTTTTTT; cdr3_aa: CASSVWEEKLFF
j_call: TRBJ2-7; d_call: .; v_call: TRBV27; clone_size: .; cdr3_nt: TGTGCCAGCAGTTTATCGAGGACCTACGAGCAGTACTTC; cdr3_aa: CASSLSRTYEQYF
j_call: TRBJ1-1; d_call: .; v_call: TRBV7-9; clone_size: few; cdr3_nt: TGTGCCAGCAGCCGGGGGTTTGGTACTGAAGCTTTCTTT; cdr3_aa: CASSRGFGTEAFF
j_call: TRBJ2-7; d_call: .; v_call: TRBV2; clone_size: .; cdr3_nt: TGTGCCAGCAGTGATAAGGGTTGGACTACCTACTCGGAGCAGTACTTC; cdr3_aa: CASSDKGWTTYSEQYF
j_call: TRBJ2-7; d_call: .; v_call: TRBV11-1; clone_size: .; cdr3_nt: TGTGCCAGCAGCTTACGGACACCATACGAGCAGTACTTC; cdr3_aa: CASSLRTPYEQYF
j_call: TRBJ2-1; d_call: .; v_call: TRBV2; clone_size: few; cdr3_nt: TGTGCCAGCAGTGATGACAGGTCCTCCTACAATGAGCAGTTCTTC; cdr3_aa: CASSDDRSSYNEQFF
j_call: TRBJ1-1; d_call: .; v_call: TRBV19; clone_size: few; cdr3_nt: TGTGCCAGTAGTCGCCAGACGGGAACTGAAGCTTTCTTT; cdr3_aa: CASSRQTGTEAFF
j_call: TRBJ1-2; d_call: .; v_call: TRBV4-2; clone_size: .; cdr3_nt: TGTGCCAACAGCCAAGATATAGCAGCCACCTATGGCTACACCTTC; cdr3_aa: CANSQDIAATYGYTF
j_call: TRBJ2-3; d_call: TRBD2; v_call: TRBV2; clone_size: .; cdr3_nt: TGTGCCAGCAGTGGAGAGGGGGGACTAGAAACGGGCACAGATACGCAGTATTTT; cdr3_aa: CASSGEGGLETGTDTQYF
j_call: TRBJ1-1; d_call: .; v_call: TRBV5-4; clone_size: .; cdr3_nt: TGTGCCAGCAGCTTGGCCGATTCGGGATCGACTGAAGCTTTCTTT; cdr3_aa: CASSLADSGSTEAFF
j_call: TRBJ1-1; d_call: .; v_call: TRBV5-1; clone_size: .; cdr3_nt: TGCGCCAGCAGCTTAACAGGGATGAACACTGAAGCTTTCTTT; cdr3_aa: CASSLTGMNTEAFF
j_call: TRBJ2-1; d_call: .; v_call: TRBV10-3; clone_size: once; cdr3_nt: TGTGCCATCGGCGGGGACCAAACGGAGCAGTTCTTC; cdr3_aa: CAIGGDQTEQFF
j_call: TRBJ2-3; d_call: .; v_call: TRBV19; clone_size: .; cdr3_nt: TGTGCCAGTAGTACCCCGGGACTGCCGACCGGTACGCAGTATTTT; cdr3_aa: CASSTPGLPTGTQYF
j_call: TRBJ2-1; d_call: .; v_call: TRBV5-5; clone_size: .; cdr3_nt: TGTGCCAGCAGCTTGGAATCTCTAGTCGGGGACAATGAGCAGTTCTTC; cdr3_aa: CASSLESLVGDNEQFF
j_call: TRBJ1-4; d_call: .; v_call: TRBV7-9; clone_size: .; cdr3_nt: TGTTCCAGCAGCCCGGGGTCATCAACTAATGAAAAACTGTTTTTT; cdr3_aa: CSSSPGSSTNEKLFF
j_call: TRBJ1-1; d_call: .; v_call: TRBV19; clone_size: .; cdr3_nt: TGTGCCAGTAGTAGGCGGGGCGAGAACACTGAAGCTTTCTTT; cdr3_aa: CASSRRGENTEAFF
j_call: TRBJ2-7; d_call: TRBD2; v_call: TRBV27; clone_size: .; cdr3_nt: TGTGCCAGCAGCCGAAAGACTAGCGGGTTAGGCTACGAGCAGTACTTC; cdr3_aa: CASSRKTSGLGYEQYF
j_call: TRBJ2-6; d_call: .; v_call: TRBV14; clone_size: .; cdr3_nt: TGTGCCAGCAGCCACTTGAGCTCTGGGGCCAACGTCCTGACTTTC; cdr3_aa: CASSHLSSGANVLTF
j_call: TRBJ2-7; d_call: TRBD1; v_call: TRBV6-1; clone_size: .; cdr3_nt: TGTGCCAGCAGGCGGGACAGGGGGTACGAGCAGTACTTC; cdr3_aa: CASRRDRGYEQYF
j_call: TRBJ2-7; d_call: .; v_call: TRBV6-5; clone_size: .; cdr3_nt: TGTGCCAGCAGTCCTCGACAGACTAGCTCCTACGAGCAGTACTTC; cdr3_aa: CASSPRQTSSYEQYF
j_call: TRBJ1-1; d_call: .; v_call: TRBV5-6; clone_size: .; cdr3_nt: TGTGCCAGCAGCCGATGGACAGCCACGTACACTGAAGCTTTCTTT; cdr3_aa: CASSRWTATYTEAFF
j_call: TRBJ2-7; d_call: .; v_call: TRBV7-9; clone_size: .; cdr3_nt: TGTGCCAGCAGCTTAGTAGGGGCTAGTCAGGGGTTAGGCGAGCAGTACTTC; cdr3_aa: CASSLVGASQGLGEQYF
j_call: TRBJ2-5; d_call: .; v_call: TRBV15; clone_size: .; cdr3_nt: TGTGCCACCAGCGACGACACGTACCAAGAGACCCAGTACTTC; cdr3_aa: CATSDDTYQETQYF
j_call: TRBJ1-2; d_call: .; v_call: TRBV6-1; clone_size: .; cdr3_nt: TGTGCCAGCAGTCACAGACACACAGCTAACTATGGCTACACCTTC; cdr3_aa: CASSHRHTANYGYTF
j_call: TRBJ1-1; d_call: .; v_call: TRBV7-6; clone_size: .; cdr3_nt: TGTGCCAGCAGCCCGGCAGGGGTTCCTGAAGCTTTCTTT; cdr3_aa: CASSPAGVPEAFF
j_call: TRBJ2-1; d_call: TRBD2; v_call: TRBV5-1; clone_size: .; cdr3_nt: TGCGCCAGCGCCGGCGGGTCGGGGGGAAGCTACAATGAGCAGTTCTTC; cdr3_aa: CASAGGSGGSYNEQFF